Following are 15 T cell receptor beta chains from one sample sequenced in a study of cytomegalovirus exposure and HLA in healthy donors. The PCR ran on 60 Vbeta and 13 Jbeta primers. The table came from immunoSEQ multiplex PCR; TCRdb's copy has only in-frame clones and leaves some out. The table lists about 140,000 clones, over 60% of them singletons. Sequencing was done on a sample of PBMCs. These receptors all stem from a male donor in good health and CMV-seropositive.

V is TRBV5-1 and J is TRBJ2-5; D is possibly TRBD1 (6 bases). TRBJ2-7 explains the end of the DNA better; the J call may be wrong. Germline CDR1 SGHRS, CDR2 YFSETQ. This CDR3 is built from 14 residues. CDR3 DNA: TGCGCCAGCACCTTCGGGACAAGAGCCTACGAGCAGTACTTC. It is translated as CASTFGTRAYEQYF.

The V and J genes are TRBV27 and TRBJ2-7, with 8 bases fitting TRBD1. V shed 5 bases, J shed 6 bases, and the junction held 9 bases outside the gene matches. The germline gives CDR1 MNHEY, CDR2 SMNVEV (reference sequence). This CDR3 has 14 residues. The CDR3 is CASSADREVGEQYF. The CDR3 DNA follows: TGTGCCAGCAGTGCGGACAGGGAAGTAGGCGAGCAGTACTTC.

This clone was detected a few times. The V call is TRBV21-1, the J call TRBJ2-7; the table calls TRBD2, which could not be checked here. TRBV21-1 is a known pseudogene. The CDR3 has 18 residues. The CDR3 reads CASSKHGRKFHGAYEQYF. The CDR3 DNA reads TGTGCCAGCAGCAAACACGGCAGGAAGTTCCACGGGGCCTACGAGCAGTACTTC.

This clone was recorded only once. V and J are TRBV5-6 and TRBJ1-1; D gene unclear. The V end was cut by 3 bases, the J end by 1 base, with 13 bases between. There are 15 residues in the CDR3. CDR1 and CDR2 (germline): SGHDT, YYEEEE. CDR3 in amino acids: CASSSASYGNTEAFF. The CDR3 bases are TGTGCCAGCAGCTCGGCTAGTTACGGGAACACTGAAGCTTTCTTT.

The rearrangement joins TRBV4-3 to TRBJ2-7; TRBD1 matches at 8 bases. Germline V gives CDR1 LGHNA, CDR2 YSLEER. V lost 3 bases to trimming and J lost 3 bases; unmatched junction nucleotides: 4. CDR3 length: 14 residues. This chain's CDR3 is CASSQDRADYEQYF. The CDR3, as DNA: TGCGCCAGCAGCCAGGACAGGGCTGACTACGAGCAGTACTTC.

The chain combines TRBV11-3 with TRBJ2-1; the match to TRBD1 covers 8 bases. The CDR3 runs 16 residues. The V segment lost 1 base and the J segment 4 bases; nucleotides outside the gene matches: 6. Germline V CDR1 and CDR2: SGHNT, YENEEA. CDR3 coding DNA: TGTGCCAGCAGCTTAGGACCGGACAGGGTTTACAATGAGCAGTTCTTC. Protein product: CASSLGPDRVYNEQFF.

The CDR3, as DNA: TGTGCCAGCAGCGACAGGGGCCCAATACACGAGCAGTACTTC. Its translation: CASSDRGPIHEQYF. This sequence joins TRBV27 and TRBJ2-7; 8 positions agree with TRBD1. The CDR3 is made up of 14 amino acids. CDR1 and CDR2 (germline): MNHEY, SMNVEV (reference sequence). J lost 5 bases, V lost 6 bases, and 9 bases had no gene match.

This sequence joins TRBV6-5 and TRBJ2-7; D might be TRBD1 (5 bases). This CDR3 is built from 14 residues. V was clipped by 0 bases and J by 2 bases, with 8 bases between them. The V gene's germline CDR1 is MNHEY and CDR2 SVGAGI. The DNA of the CDR3 is TGTGCCAGCAGTTACTCGGTAGGGGCCTACGAGCAGTACTTC. This codes for CASSYSVGAYEQYF.

The CDR3: CASGFTGQGPGNTIYF. DNA for the CDR3: TGTGCTAGTGGTTTCACCGGACAGGGCCCTGGAAACACCATATATTTT. The chain employs TRBV12-5 and TRBJ1-3; 8 bases are shared with TRBD1. The germline CDR1 and CDR2 sequences are LGHNT and FRNRAP. Losses at the gene ends were 3 bases for V and 2 bases for J; bases not matched to a gene: 6. The CDR3 has 16 residues.

The chain carries TRBV5-1 and TRBJ1-1, with D possibly being TRBD1 (5 bases). CDR1 SGHRS and CDR2 YFSETQ come from the germline V gene. V was cut by 0 bases and J by 1 base, with 7 bases left in between. The length of the CDR3 is 14 residues. CDR3 sequence reads: CASSLAGGNTEAFF. The CDR3 DNA sequence: TGCGCCAGCAGCTTGGCCGGGGGGAACACTGAAGCTTTCTTT.

As regards this clone: The sample holds other DNA sequences that translate to the same CDR3. This chain joins TRBV30 and TRBJ2-1, with D perhaps TRBD2 (5 bases). V was clipped by 0 bases and J by 5 bases, with 11 bases between them. Germline V gene data show CDR1 as GTSNPN and CDR2 as SVGIG (reference sequence). The CDR3 runs 14 residues. The CDR3 is CAWSVLAGHNEQFF. CDR3 bases: TGTGCCTGGAGTGTACTCGCGGGCCACAATGAGCAGTTCTTC.

The chain has TRBV4-1 and TRBJ2-7, with D maybe TRBD2 (5 bases). V lost 4 bases and J 3 bases, leaving 13 bases between the germline ends. The germline V gene encodes CDR1 MGHRA and CDR2 YSYEKL. The length of the CDR3 is 14 residues. CDR3 sequence: CASSPPDLGYEQYF. CDR3 nucleotides: TGCGCCAGCAGCCCGCCGGACTTGGGCTACGAGCAGTACTTC.

The chain is built from TRBV5-1 and TRBJ2-7; D unclear. The CDR3 has 13 residues. The germline gives CDR1 SGHRS, CDR2 YFSETQ. V was shortened by 4 bases and J by 3 bases, with 11 bases between the two germline ends. This CDR3 is CASSPTSNYEQYF. The CDR3 DNA sequence: TGCGCCAGCAGCCCAACTTCTAACTACGAGCAGTACTTC.

The V and J genes are TRBV4-2 and TRBJ1-5, with D unclear. V lost 0 bases to trimming and J lost 3 bases, with 12 bases between them. The V gene's germline CDR1 is LGHNA and CDR2 YNFKEQ. The CDR3 is made up of 16 amino acids. For the CDR3, the DNA is TGTGCCAGCAGCCAAGATCAGGACGGGAACAATCAGCCCCAGCATTTT. Residues: CASSQDQDGNNQPQHF.

This clone was picked up one time. The gene calls are TRBV6-5 and TRBJ2-3; D is perhaps TRBD2 (5 bases). Germline CDR1 is MNHEY and CDR2 is SVGAGI. The CDR3 is 15 residues long. Trimming removed 5 bases at V and 4 bases at J, with 16 bases between. The CDR3 here is CASSRAGGWADTQYF. The CDR3, as DNA: TGTGCCAGCAGTCGGGCCGGCGGGTGGGCAGATACGCAGTATTTT.